The entry that follows covers one TCR beta chain sequence. CDR3 length equals 15 residues. In germline, CDR1 is SGHTA, CDR2 FQGTGA. The V segment lost 6 bases and the J segment 3 bases; nucleotides outside the gene matches: 5. The data were taken from a study of blood T cell repertoires in COVID-19. In the study overall: Both acute and convalescent COVID-19 samples were obtained from the United States, Italy and Spain. PBMCs, B-cell-depleted T cells, or T cells provided the cDNA or gDNA that made up the material.

Authors' data handling: Scientists estimated how many nucleated cells there were by amplifying reference gene primers. Sequencing used immunoSEQ multiplex PCR; TCRdb keeps in-frame clones, though not all of them. V, J and clone size are those of that table, while D and trimming were read from the DNA. The table has roughly 120,000 clones, about 85% seen once. The J gene is TRBJ1-6, the V gene TRBV7-3; TRBD1 agrees at 7 bases. The specimen sequenced was peripheral blood. The receptor was isolated from a middle-aged man with acute or convalescent COVID-19. CDR3 coding DNA: TGTGCCAGCAGTTTGGGACAGAGCTATAATTCACCCCTCCACTTT. This encodes CASSLGQSYNSPLHF.